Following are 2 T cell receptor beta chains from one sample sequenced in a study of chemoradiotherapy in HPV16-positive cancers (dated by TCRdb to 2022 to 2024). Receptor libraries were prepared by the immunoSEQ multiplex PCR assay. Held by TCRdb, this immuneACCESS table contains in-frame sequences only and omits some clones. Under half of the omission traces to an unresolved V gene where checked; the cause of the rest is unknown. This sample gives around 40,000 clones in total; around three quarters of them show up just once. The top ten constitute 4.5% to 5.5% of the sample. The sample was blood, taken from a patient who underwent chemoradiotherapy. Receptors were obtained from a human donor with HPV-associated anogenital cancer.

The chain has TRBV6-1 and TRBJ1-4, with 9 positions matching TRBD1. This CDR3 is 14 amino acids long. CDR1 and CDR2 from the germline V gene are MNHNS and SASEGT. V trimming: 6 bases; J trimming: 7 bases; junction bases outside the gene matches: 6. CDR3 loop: CASRDRGRLEKLFF. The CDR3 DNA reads TGTGCCAGCAGAGACAGGGGGAGGCTTGAAAAACTGTTTTTT.

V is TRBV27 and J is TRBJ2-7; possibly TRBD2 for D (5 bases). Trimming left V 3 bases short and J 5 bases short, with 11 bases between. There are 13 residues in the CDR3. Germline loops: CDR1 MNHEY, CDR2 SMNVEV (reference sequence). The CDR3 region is CASSFQAGDEQYF. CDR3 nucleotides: TGTGCCAGCAGTTTCCAAGCCGGGGACGAGCAGTACTTC.